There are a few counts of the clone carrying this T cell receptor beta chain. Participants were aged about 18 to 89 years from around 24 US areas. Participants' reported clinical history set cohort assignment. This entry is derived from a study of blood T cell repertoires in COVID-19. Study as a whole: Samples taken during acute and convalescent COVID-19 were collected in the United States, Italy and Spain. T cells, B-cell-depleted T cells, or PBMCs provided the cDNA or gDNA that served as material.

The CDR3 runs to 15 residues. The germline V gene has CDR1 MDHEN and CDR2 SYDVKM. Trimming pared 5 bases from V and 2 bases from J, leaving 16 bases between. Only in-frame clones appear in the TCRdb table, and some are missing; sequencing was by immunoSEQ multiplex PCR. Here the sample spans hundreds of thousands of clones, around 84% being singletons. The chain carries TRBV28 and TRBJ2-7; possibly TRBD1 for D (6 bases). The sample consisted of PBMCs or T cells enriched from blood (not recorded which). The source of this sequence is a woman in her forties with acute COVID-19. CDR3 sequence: CASSPNSDRPYEQYF. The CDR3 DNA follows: TGTGCCAGCAGTCCGAACTCGGACAGACCCTACGAGCAGTACTTC.